A single sample is the source of the 28 T cell receptor beta chains below, sequenced in a study of T cell responses to AZD1222 COVID-19 vaccine. The protocol was immunoSEQ multiplex PCR, while the TCRdb copy is restricted to in-frame clones and leaves out a portion. The data hold approximately 150,000 clones, with approximately 93% observed a single time. The sequencing used peripheral blood, collected on day 0 of AZD1222 vaccination. These receptors all come from an adult in good health.

The chain uses TRBV12-3 or TRBV12-4 and TRBJ2-2, with D hard to call. The V and J ends lost 3 bases and 6 bases respectively, with 8 bases between them. There are 13 residues in the CDR3. As DNA, the CDR3 is TGTGCCAGCAGTTTTGGAAGGGCCGGGGAGCTGTTTTTT. As protein: CASSFGRAGELFF.

This chain links TRBV10-3 with TRBJ2-1; D is undetermined. Per germline, CDR1 ENHRY and CDR2 SYGVKD. V was clipped by 6 bases and J by 1 base, with 10 bases between them. This CDR3 has 14 residues. CDR3 in amino acids: CAISAVGSYNEQFF. The CDR3 region has the DNA TGTGCCATCAGCGCAGTGGGTTCCTACAATGAGCAGTTCTTC.

The chain combines TRBV5-6 with TRBJ1-2; TRBD1 agrees at 7 bases. Per germline, CDR1 SGHDT and CDR2 YYEEEE. This CDR3 comprises 15 residues. Losses at the gene ends were 1 base for V and 4 bases for J; bases not matched to a gene: 7. CDR3 protein: CASSLKGQEAYGYTF. As DNA, the CDR3 is TGTGCCAGCAGCTTGAAAGGACAGGAAGCCTATGGCTACACCTTC.

The chain has TRBV5-1 and TRBJ2-1; weak D call: TRBD1 (6 bases). Germline V gene sequence: CDR1 SGHRS, CDR2 YFSETQ. Trimming took off 2 bases at V and 4 bases at J, with 16 bases between the two ends. The CDR3 is 16 amino acids. The CDR3 reads CASSLHTVGAYNEQFF. DNA for the CDR3: TGCGCCAGCAGCTTACATACGGTGGGGGCTTACAATGAGCAGTTCTTC. The complete variable domain, with remaining parts taken from reference TRBV5-1 and TRBJ2-1, reads KAGVTQTPRYLIKTRGQQVTLSCSPISGHRSVSWYQQTPGQGLQFLFEYFSETQRNKGNFPGRFSGRQFSNSRSEMNVSTLELGDSALYLCASSLHTVGAYNEQFFGPGTRLTVL.

The rearrangement links TRBV7-9 to TRBJ1-1, with D unresolved. CDR1 and CDR2 (germline): SEHNR, FQNEAQ (reference sequence). Between the trimmed V and J ends, which lost 1 base and 8 bases, there was a span of 14 bases. CDR3 length equals 14 residues. CDR3 sequence reads: CASSLVSGSLEAFF. Written as DNA, the CDR3 is TGTGCCAGCAGCTTAGTCTCGGGCAGCCTAGAAGCTTTCTTT. Using reference TRBV7-9 and TRBJ1-1 for the parts outside the CDR3, the full variable domain is DTGVSQNPRHKITKRGQNVTFRCDPISEHNRLYWYRQTLGQGPEFLTYFQNEAQLEKSRLLSDRFSAERPKGSFSTLEIQRTEQGDSAMYLCASSLVSGSLEAFFGQGTRLTVV.

This rearrangement joins TRBV9 to TRBJ2-2; the D gene is possibly TRBD1 (5 bases). Germline V gene data show CDR1 as SGDLS and CDR2 as YYNGEE. Between the trimmed V and J ends, which lost 3 bases and 10 bases, there was a span of 10 bases. The CDR3 has 12 residues. The CDR3 loop is CASSARAMELFF. For the CDR3, the DNA is TGTGCCAGCAGCGCCAGGGCTATGGAGCTGTTTTTT. Together with reference TRBV9 and TRBJ2-2, the CDR3 gives the full variable domain: DSGVTQTPKHLITATGQRVTLRCSPRSGDLSVYWYQQSLDQGLQFLIQYYNGEERAKGNILERFSAQQFPDLHSELNLSSLELGDSALYFCASSARAMELFFGEGSRLTVL.

The CDR3 DNA reads TGTGCCAGCAACAGGGGGCAGTTTCAGCCCCAGCATTTT. Translated: CASNRGQFQPQHF. The rearrangement links TRBV2 to TRBJ1-5, with 9 positions matching TRBD1. CDR1 is SNHLY, CDR2 FYNNEI, per germline. The CDR3 spans 13 residues. J lost 6 bases, V lost 7 bases, and 4 bases had no gene match. Looking up the rest from reference TRBV2 and TRBJ1-5 gives the full variable domain: EPEVTQTPSHQVTQMGQEVILRCVPISNHLYFYWYRQILGQKVEFLVSFYNNEISEKSEIFDDQFSVERPDGSNFTLKIRSTKLEDSAMYFCASNRGQFQPQHFGDGTRLSIL.

V and J are TRBV5-1 and TRBJ1-4; tentatively, D is TRBD1 (6 bases). Germline CDR1 reads SGHRS; CDR2 reads YFSETQ. Trimming cost V 0 bases and J 0 bases, with 12 bases left between them. The CDR3 length is 17 residues. The chain's CDR3 is CASSLDGRGTTNEKLFF. In DNA, the CDR3 is TGCGCCAGCAGCTTGGACGGCAGGGGAACAACTAATGAAAAACTGTTTTTT.

V and J are TRBV6-1 and TRBJ1-4; D ambiguous. Trimming cost V 1 base and J 4 bases, with 10 bases left between them. The germline CDR1 and CDR2 sequences are MNHNS and SASEGT. The CDR3 consists of 15 residues. The CDR3 protein is CASSEGGSVNEKLFF. CDR3 bases: TGTGCCAGCAGTGAAGGCGGAAGCGTTAATGAAAAACTGTTTTTT.

The chain carries TRBV29-1 and TRBJ2-1; D unclear. Germline CDR1 SQVTM, CDR2 ANQGSEA. V was cut by 1 base and J by 4 bases, with 2 bases left in between. This CDR3 spans 11 amino acids. The CDR3 spells CSVEGYNEQFF. The CDR3 coding sequence is TGCAGCGTTGAAGGATACAATGAGCAGTTCTTC.

This chain joins TRBV2 and TRBJ2-7; the match to TRBD1 covers 9 bases. CDR3 length equals 15 residues. With 6 bases clipped from V and 1 base from J, the junction kept 7 bases outside the gene matches. Per germline, CDR1 SNHLY and CDR2 FYNNEI. In DNA, the CDR3 is TGTGCCAGCAGACCCGGGACAGGGCCATCCTACGAGCAGTACTTC. Its protein product is CASRPGTGPSYEQYF.

The chain joins TRBV19 to TRBJ1-2, with D hard to call. Per germline, CDR1 LNHDA and CDR2 SQIVND (reference sequence). This CDR3 contains 14 residues. Trimming shortened V by 4 bases and J by 3 bases, and 12 bases separated the two germline ends. CDR3 in amino acids: CASSKAFEDYGYTF. Here the CDR3 DNA reads TGTGCCAGTAGTAAGGCGTTCGAAGACTATGGCTACACCTTC.

V gene TRBV3-1 (or the pseudogene TRBV3-2) combines with J gene TRBJ2-3; D may be TRBD2 (5 bases). The CDR3 is 12 amino acids. V gave up 1 base and J gave up 9 bases, with 8 bases separating them. Germline V lookup: CDR1 LGHDT, CDR2 YNNKEL (reference sequence). In DNA form, the CDR3 reads TGTGCCAGCAGCCAAGGTCCGGGGACGCAGTATTTT. This encodes CASSQGPGTQYF.

The rearrangement uses TRBV6-5 and TRBJ2-7, with 7 bases that match TRBD1. The CDR3 runs 15 residues. Germline trimming cut 7 bases from V and 0 bases from J; bases unmatched to any gene: 9. Germline V gives CDR1 MNHEY, CDR2 SVGAGI. CDR3 sequence (DNA): TGTGCCAGCACACGAGGACAGGTGAGCTCCTACGAGCAGTACTTC. Its translation is CASTRGQVSSYEQYF.

The CDR3 DNA reads TGTGCCAGCAGCTTGGCAATATGGGTTGTAGGGGGCATGAGAGCAGATACGCAGTATTTT. It encodes CASSLAIWVVGGMRADTQYF. V usage is TRBV5-5 and J usage is TRBJ2-3; 7 nucleotides align to TRBD1. V was pared by 0 bases and J by 4 bases, with 20 bases of the junction left unmatched. Germline assignment: CDR1 SGHKS and CDR2 YYEKEE (reference sequence). CDR3 length: 20 amino acids. Complete variable domain (other parts from reference TRBV5-5 and TRBJ2-3): DAGVTQSPTHLIKTRGQQVTLRCSPISGHKSVSWYQQVLGQGPQFIFQYYEKEERGRGNFPDRFSARQFPNYSSELNVNALLLGDSALYLCASSLAIWVVGGMRADTQYFGPGTRLTVL.

This clone appeared a single time. The chain recombines TRBV5-6 with TRBJ2-2; D possibly uses TRBD1 or TRBD2 (5 bases each). Germline V gene sequence: CDR1 SGHDT, CDR2 YYEEEE. V was trimmed by 1 base and J by 4 bases, leaving 11 bases between them. The length of the CDR3 is 15 residues. DNA for the CDR3: TGTGCCAGCAGCTTGTCGGGGCTGTCCACCGGGGAGCTGTTTTTT. Translating gives CASSLSGLSTGELFF.

Turning to this clone: One end of the junction fails to match germline, which may point to a read error. The chain carries TRBV10-3 and TRBJ2-7, with D tentatively TRBD2 (6 bases). This CDR3 contains 17 residues. Germline V gene sequence: CDR1 ENHRY, CDR2 SYGVKD. The CDR3 DNA reads TGTGCCATCAGTGAGTCGCCGTTGGCCGGGAGCTCCTCCGAGCAGTACTTC. It codes for CAISESPLAGSSSEQYF.

This chain connects TRBV6-5 to TRBJ1-1; no clear D. This CDR3 spans 12 amino acids. V was cut by 8 bases and J by 0 bases, with 7 bases left in between. Germline V lookup: CDR1 MNHEY, CDR2 SVGAGI. The CDR3 is CASGLMNTEAFF. The CDR3 coding sequence is TGTGCCAGCGGGCTGATGAACACTGAAGCTTTCTTT.

J is TRBJ1-1 and V is TRBV10-3; 7 nucleotides line up with TRBD1. CDR1 and CDR2 from the germline V gene are ENHRY and SYGVKD. The J segment lost 6 bases and the V segment lost 10 bases, leaving 14 bases of the junction unmatched. The CDR3 contains 14 residues. The CDR3 nucleotides are TGTGCCACGGAAGACCGGGACAGAAACTCTGAAGCTTTCTTT. Translation: CATEDRDRNSEAFF.

The J gene is TRBJ2-5, the V gene TRBV2; the match to TRBD1 covers 7 bases. CDR1 is SNHLY and CDR2 is FYNNEI in the germline V gene. This CDR3 is 15 amino acids long. The junction had 12 bases not matched to a gene; V was cut back by 6 bases and J by 5 bases. This CDR3 reads CASSSGQPTGETQYF. The CDR3 region has the DNA TGTGCCAGCAGCTCGGGACAGCCCACGGGGGAGACCCAGTACTTC.

This clone occurred once. The rearrangement joins TRBV10-3 to TRBJ1-1; D unresolved. From germline, CDR1 is ENHRY and CDR2 SYGVKD. Trimming removed 7 bases from V and 1 base from J, with 10 bases in between. CDR3 length: 13 residues. The CDR3: CAITSQRNTEAFF. CDR3 coding DNA: TGTGCCATCACCTCCCAACGGAACACTGAAGCTTTCTTT.

The gene calls are TRBV27 and TRBJ2-7, with 11 bases lining up with TRBD2. Losses at the gene ends were 4 bases for V and 3 bases for J; bases not matched to a gene: 5. The CDR3 totals 15 residues. Germline CDR1 reads MNHEY; CDR2 reads SMNVEV (reference sequence). The CDR3 sequence: CASSSLLAGDYEQYF. DNA of the CDR3: TGTGCCAGCAGTTCCCTACTAGCGGGAGACTACGAGCAGTACTTC.

The rearrangement links TRBV28 to TRBJ1-1, with a weak D call TRBD1 (6 bases). The CDR3 loop spans 11 amino acids. V was shortened by 6 bases and J by 4 bases, with 6 bases between the two germline ends. The germline gives CDR1 MDHEN, CDR2 SYDVKM. CDR3 in amino acids: CASRDSTEAFF. DNA of the CDR3: TGTGCCAGCAGGGACAGCACTGAAGCTTTCTTT. Filled out from reference TRBV28 and TRBJ1-1, the complete variable domain reads DVKVTQSSRYLVKRTGEKVFLECVQDMDHENMFWYRQDPGLGLRLIYFSYDVKMKEKGDIPEGYSVSREKKERFSLILESASTNQTSMYLCASRDSTEAFFGQGTRLTVV.

Notes on this clone: This is likely a read error, given that the CDR3 carries no conserved phenylalanine or tryptophan at its end. The DNA is left out, because the CDR3 cannot be placed on it with certainty; the CDR3 is given as TCRdb lists it. This chain uses TRBV7-9 with TRBJ2-3. The V gene's germline CDR1 is SEHNR and CDR2 FQNEAQ (reference sequence). Both ends counted, the CDR3 spans 11 residues. CDR3 loop: CASTSSGVYVR.

This clone was observed once. V and J are TRBV30 and TRBJ2-2; tentative D call: TRBD1 (8 bases). Per germline, CDR1 GTSNPN and CDR2 SVGIG (reference sequence). CDR3 length: 14 residues. V was trimmed by 5 bases and J by 3 bases, leaving 13 bases between them. In DNA, the CDR3 is TGTGCCTGGCGGACAGGGAGGGACACCGGGGAGCTGTTTTTT. This translates into CAWRTGRDTGELFF.

This sequence joins TRBV4-3 and TRBJ1-2; D call uncertain. Germline V gene data show CDR1 as LGHNA and CDR2 as YSLEER. Trimming took 0 bases from V and 3 from J, leaving 14 bases between them. CDR3 size: 16 residues. The CDR3 loop is CASSQEFGWIDYGYTF. CDR3 coding DNA: TGCGCCAGCAGCCAAGAATTTGGGTGGATTGACTATGGCTACACCTTC.

The gene calls are TRBV2 and TRBJ1-2, with unresolved D. The length of the CDR3 is 15 residues. CDR1 is SNHLY and CDR2 is FYNNEI in the germline V gene. Trimming took off 8 bases at V and 6 bases at J, with 22 bases between the two ends. For the CDR3, the DNA is TGTGCCAGCGGGGAGGGTGTGATCACTTCCCATGGCTACACCTTC. Translation gives CASGEGVITSHGYTF.

This clone was detected a few times. The gene calls are TRBV25-1 and TRBJ1-1; unclear D gene. Germline loops: CDR1 MGHDK, CDR2 SYGVNS. Trimming cost V 4 bases and J 1 base, with 7 bases left between them. The CDR3 covers 13 residues. CDR3 coding DNA: TGTGCCAGCAGTGTGGAGGGGAACACTGAAGCTTTCTTT. It translates to CASSVEGNTEAFF.